One sample yielded the 8 T cell receptor beta chains listed below, sequenced in a study of shared clonotypes between healthy human individuals. Sequenced by immunoSEQ multiplex PCR; TCRdb stores in-frame clones only, minus some. Seen here are about 2.3 million clones, 85% to 95% observed once, and the top ten hold roughly 0.36%. The specimen sequenced was naive CD4+ T cells from PBMCs. The subset denotes: CD45RA+ positively selected. The source is a man between 18 and 35 years old in good health. Some clones in this sample may be carry-over from other donors' samples.

The chain couples TRBV29-1 to TRBJ1-2; possible D gene TRBD1, 6 bases. Trimming removed 7 bases at V and 8 bases at J, with 17 bases between. Per the germline V gene, CDR1 is SQVTM and CDR2 is ANQGSEA. There are 12 residues in the CDR3. The CDR3 region has the DNA TGCAGCGCCGGGGGGGCCCCGGAGGGCTACACCTTC. Its translation is CSAGGAPEGYTF.

The chain joins TRBV18 to TRBJ1-1; TRBD1 matches 8 bases. The CDR3 covers 15 residues. Germline V gene data show CDR1 as KGHSH and CDR2 as LQKENI. V gave up 4 bases and J gave up 5 bases; unmatched junction bases: 9. The DNA of the CDR3 is TGTGCCAGCTCACAGCAACAGGGGGAGGGGACTGAAGCTTTCTTT. Translated, it gives CASSQQQGEGTEAFF.

This clone was found a few times. The chain links TRBV28 to TRBJ1-1, with 7 positions matching TRBD1. The CDR3 length is 15 residues. The V and J ends lost 5 bases and 1 base, in that order; junction bases with no gene match: 7. Per the germline V gene, CDR1 is MDHEN and CDR2 is SYDVKM. The CDR3, as DNA: TGTGCCAGCAGTCCAGACAGGGCCTCGAACACTGAAGCTTTCTTT. Translating gives CASSPDRASNTEAFF.

This chain links TRBV6-5 with TRBJ2-3, with 8 bases matching TRBD2. V lost 6 bases to trimming and J lost 3 bases; unmatched junction nucleotides: 8. This CDR3 region has 15 residues. Germline V CDR1 and CDR2: MNHEY, SVGAGI. CDR3 sequence: CASRAAGGLTDTQYF. Here the CDR3 DNA reads TGTGCCAGCAGGGCGGCGGGAGGTTTAACAGATACGCAGTATTTT.

This CDR3 is CASAGTGASNQPQHF. CDR3 coding DNA: TGTGCCAGCGCAGGAACAGGGGCCAGCAATCAGCCCCAGCATTTT. V gene TRBV6-6 combines with J gene TRBJ1-5; 7 nucleotides agree with TRBD1. The CDR3 length is 15 residues. Losses at the gene ends were 8 bases for V and 1 base for J; bases not matched to a gene: 8. Germline assignment: CDR1 MNHNY and CDR2 SVGAGI (reference sequence).

This CDR3 reads CASSEDAGGDQPQHF. In DNA, the CDR3 is TGTGCCAGCAGTGAAGATGCGGGAGGGGATCAGCCCCAGCATTTT. The chain combines TRBV2 with TRBJ1-5; perhaps TRBD1 as D (5 bases). Germline V gene sequence: CDR1 SNHLY, CDR2 FYNNEI. Trimming took off 1 base at V and 5 bases at J, with 12 bases between the two ends. The CDR3 has 15 amino acids. Together with reference TRBV2 and TRBJ1-5, the CDR3 gives the full variable domain: EPEVTQTPSHQVTQMGQEVILRCVPISNHLYFYWYRQILGQKVEFLVSFYNNEISEKSEIFDDQFSVERPDGSNFTLKIRSTKLEDSAMYFCASSEDAGGDQPQHFGDGTRLSIL.

To note about this clone: The sample carries other DNA sequences with the same CDR3. V usage is TRBV6-5 and J usage is TRBJ2-1; D is unresolved. Trimming removed 4 bases from V and 7 bases from J, with 8 bases in between. Germline V gene data show CDR1 as MNHEY and CDR2 as SVGAGI. The CDR3 sequence is 12 residues long. CDR3: CASSSSGNEQFF. The CDR3 region has the DNA TGTGCCAGCAGTTCCTCTGGGAATGAGCAGTTCTTC.

A single count supports this clone. The chain combines TRBV7-2 with TRBJ2-1, with TRBD1 identical over 7 bases. Germline CDR1 reads SGHTA; CDR2 reads FQGNSA. The CDR3 extends over 15 amino acids. Unmatched junction bases numbered 8, after V lost 5 bases and J lost 4 bases. The CDR3 region is CASSPSRDRYNEQFF. The DNA for the CDR3 is TGTGCCAGCAGCCCCAGCCGGGACAGATACAATGAGCAGTTCTTC.